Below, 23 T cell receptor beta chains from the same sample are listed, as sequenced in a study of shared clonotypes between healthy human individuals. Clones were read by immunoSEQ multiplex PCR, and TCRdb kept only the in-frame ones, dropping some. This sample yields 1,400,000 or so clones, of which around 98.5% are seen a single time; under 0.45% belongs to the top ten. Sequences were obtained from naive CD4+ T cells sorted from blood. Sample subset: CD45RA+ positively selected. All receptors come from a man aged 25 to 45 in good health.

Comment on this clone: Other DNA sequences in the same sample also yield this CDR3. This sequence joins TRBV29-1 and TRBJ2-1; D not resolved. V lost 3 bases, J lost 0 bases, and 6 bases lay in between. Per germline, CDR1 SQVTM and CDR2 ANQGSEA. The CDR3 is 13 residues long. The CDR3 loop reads CSVERGSYNEQFF. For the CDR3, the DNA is TGCAGCGTTGAGAGAGGCTCCTACAATGAGCAGTTCTTC.

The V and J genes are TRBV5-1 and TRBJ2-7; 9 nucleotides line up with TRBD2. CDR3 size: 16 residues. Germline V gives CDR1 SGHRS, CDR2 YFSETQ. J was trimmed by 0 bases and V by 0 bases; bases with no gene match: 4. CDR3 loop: CASSLGPSGASYEQYF. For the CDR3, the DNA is TGCGCCAGCAGCTTGGGCCCTAGCGGGGCCTCCTACGAGCAGTACTTC.

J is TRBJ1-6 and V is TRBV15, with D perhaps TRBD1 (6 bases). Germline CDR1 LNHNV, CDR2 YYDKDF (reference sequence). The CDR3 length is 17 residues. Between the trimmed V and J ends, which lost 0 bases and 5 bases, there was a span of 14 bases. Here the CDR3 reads CATSREIQGGNNSPLHF. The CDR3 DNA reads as TGTGCCACCAGCAGAGAAATACAGGGAGGAAATAATTCACCCCTCCACTTT.

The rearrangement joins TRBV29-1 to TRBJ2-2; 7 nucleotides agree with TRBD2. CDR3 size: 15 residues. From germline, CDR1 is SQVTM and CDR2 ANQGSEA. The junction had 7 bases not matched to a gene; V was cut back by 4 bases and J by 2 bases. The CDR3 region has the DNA TGCAGCGTTGCGTCTAGCGGAGCAAACACCGGGGAGCTGTTTTTT. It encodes CSVASSGANTGELFF.

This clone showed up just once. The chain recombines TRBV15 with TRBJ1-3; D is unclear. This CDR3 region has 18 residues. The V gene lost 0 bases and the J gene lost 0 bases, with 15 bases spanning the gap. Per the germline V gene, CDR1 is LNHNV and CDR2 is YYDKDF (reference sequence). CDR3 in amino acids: CATSRDPEPRLSGNTIYF. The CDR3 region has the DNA TGTGCCACCAGCAGAGATCCTGAACCTAGGCTCTCTGGAAACACCATATATTTT. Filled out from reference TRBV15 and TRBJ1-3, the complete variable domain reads DAMVIQNPRYQVTQFGKPVTLSCSQTLNHNVMYWYQQKSSQAPKLLFHYYDKDFNNEADTPDNFQSRRPNTSFCFLDIRSPGLGDTAMYLCATSRDPEPRLSGNTIYFGEGSWLTVV.

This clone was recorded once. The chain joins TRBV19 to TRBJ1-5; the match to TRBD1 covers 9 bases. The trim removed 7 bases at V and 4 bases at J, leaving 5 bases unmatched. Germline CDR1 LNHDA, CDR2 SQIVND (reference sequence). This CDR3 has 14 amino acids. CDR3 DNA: TGTGCCAGTAACTCGGACAGGGGAAATCAGCCCCAGCATTTT. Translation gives CASNSDRGNQPQHF.

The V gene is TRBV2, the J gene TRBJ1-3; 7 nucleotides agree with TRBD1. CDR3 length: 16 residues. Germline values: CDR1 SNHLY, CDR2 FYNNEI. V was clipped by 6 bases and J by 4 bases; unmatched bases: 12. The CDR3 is CASSLGQASLGNTIYF. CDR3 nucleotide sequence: TGTGCCAGCAGCCTCGGACAGGCTTCTCTCGGAAACACCATATATTTT. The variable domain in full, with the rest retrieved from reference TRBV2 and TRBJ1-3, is EPEVTQTPSHQVTQMGQEVILRCVPISNHLYFYWYRQILGQKVEFLVSFYNNEISEKSEIFDDQFSVERPDGSNFTLKIRSTKLEDSAMYFCASSLGQASLGNTIYFGEGSWLTVV.

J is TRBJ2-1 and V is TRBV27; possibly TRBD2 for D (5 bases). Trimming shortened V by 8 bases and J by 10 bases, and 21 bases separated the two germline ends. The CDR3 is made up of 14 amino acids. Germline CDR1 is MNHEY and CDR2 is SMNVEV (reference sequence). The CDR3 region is CASRRHDAGVEQFF. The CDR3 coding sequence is TGTGCCAGCCGCAGACACGACGCCGGGGTGGAGCAGTTCTTC.

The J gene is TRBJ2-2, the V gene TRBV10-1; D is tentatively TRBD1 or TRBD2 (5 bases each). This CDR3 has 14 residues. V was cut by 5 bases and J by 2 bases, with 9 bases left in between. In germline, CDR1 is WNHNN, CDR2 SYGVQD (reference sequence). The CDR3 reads CASSLGVNTGELFF. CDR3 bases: TGCGCCAGCAGTCTGGGGGTAAACACCGGGGAGCTGTTTTTT.

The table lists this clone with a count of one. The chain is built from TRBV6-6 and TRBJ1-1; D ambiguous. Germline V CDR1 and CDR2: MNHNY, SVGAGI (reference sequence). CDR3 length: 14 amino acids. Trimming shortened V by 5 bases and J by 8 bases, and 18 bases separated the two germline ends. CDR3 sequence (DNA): TGTGCCAGCAGTCCCTCGCGTCGACAAGGGGAAGCTTTCTTT. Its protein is CASSPSRRQGEAFF.

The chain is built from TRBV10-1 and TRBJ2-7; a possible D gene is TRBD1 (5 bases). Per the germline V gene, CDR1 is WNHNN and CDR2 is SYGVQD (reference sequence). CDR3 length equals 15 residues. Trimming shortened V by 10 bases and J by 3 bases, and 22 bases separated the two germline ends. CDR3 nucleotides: TGCGCCACCTCGCCACCCACGACAGCCTACTACGAGCAGTACTTC. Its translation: CATSPPTTAYYEQYF.

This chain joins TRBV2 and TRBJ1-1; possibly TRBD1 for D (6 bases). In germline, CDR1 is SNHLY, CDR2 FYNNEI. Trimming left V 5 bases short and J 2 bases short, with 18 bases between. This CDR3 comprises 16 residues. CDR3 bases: TGTGCCAGCAGTCCTAAGGGGGGACTCGGAAACACTGAAGCTTTCTTT. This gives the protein CASSPKGGLGNTEAFF.

In DNA, the CDR3 is TGCGCCAGCAGCCAAGATGTTAACTCGGGGTACGAGCAGTACTTC. It translates to CASSQDVNSGYEQYF. The chain employs TRBV4-3 and TRBJ2-7; weak D call: TRBD2 (5 bases). There are 15 residues in the CDR3. CDR1 and CDR2 from the germline V gene are LGHNA and YSLEER. The V end lost 0 bases, the J end lost 4 bases, and 13 bases lay between the germline ends.

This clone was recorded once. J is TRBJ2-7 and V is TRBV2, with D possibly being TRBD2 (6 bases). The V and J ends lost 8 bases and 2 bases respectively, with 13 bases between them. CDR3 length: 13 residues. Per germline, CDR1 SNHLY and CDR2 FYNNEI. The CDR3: CASCRQRAYEQYF. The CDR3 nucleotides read TGTGCCAGCTGCCGGCAGCGGGCCTACGAGCAGTACTTC.

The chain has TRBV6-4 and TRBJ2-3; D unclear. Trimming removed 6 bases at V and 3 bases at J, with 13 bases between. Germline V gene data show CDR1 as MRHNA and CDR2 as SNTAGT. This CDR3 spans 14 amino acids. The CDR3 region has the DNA TGTGCCAGCAGGCTGGATAGTGGGACAGATACGCAGTATTTT. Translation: CASRLDSGTDTQYF.

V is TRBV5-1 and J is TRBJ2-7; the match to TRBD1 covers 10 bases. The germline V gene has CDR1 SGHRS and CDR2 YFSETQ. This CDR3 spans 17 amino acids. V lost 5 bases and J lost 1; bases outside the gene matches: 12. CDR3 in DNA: TGCGCCAGCAGTAGGGGTGGGACAGGGGCCAAATCCTACGAGCAGTACTTC. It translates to CASSRGGTGAKSYEQYF. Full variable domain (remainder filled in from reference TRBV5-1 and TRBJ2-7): KAGVTQTPRYLIKTRGQQVTLSCSPISGHRSVSWYQQTPGQGLQFLFEYFSETQRNKGNFPGRFSGRQFSNSRSEMNVSTLELGDSALYLCASSRGGTGAKSYEQYFGPGTRLTVT.

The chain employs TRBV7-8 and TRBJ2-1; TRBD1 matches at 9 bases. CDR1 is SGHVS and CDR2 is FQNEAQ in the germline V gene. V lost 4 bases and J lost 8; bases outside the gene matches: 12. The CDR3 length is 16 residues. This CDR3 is CASSWTGTGFRDEQFF. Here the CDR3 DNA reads TGTGCCAGCAGCTGGACCGGGACAGGGTTTCGGGATGAGCAGTTCTTC.

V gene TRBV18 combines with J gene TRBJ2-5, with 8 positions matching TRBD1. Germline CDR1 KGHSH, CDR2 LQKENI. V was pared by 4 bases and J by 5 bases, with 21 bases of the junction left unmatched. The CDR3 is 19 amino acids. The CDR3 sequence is CASSQTLTLDREKRETQYF. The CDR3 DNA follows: TGTGCCAGCTCACAAACGCTAACCCTGGACAGGGAGAAACGGGAGACCCAGTACTTC.

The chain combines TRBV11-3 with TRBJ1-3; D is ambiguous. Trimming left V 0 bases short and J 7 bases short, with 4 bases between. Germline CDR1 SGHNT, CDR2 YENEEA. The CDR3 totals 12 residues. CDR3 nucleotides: TGTGCCAGCAGCTTAGATCCCAACACCATATATTTT. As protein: CASSLDPNTIYF.

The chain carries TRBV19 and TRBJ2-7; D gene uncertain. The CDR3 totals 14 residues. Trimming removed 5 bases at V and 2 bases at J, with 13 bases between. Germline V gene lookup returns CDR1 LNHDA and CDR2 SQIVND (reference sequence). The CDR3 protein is CASSGVSGPYEQYF. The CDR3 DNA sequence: TGTGCCAGTAGTGGTGTCTCCGGCCCCTACGAGCAGTACTTC. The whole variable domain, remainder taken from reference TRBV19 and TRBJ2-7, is DGGITQSPKYLFRKEGQNVTLSCEQNLNHDAMYWYRQDPGQGLRLIYYSQIVNDFQKGDIAEGYSVSREKKESFPLTVTSAQKNPTAFYLCASSGVSGPYEQYFGPGTRLTVT.

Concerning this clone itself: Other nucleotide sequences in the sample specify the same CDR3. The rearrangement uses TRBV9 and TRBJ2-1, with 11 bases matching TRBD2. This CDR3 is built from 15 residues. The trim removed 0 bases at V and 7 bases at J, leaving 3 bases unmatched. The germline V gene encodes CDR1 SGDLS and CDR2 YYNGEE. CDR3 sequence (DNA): TGTGCCAGCAGCGTAGGGCTAGCGGGAGGTAATGAGCAGTTCTTC. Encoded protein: CASSVGLAGGNEQFF.

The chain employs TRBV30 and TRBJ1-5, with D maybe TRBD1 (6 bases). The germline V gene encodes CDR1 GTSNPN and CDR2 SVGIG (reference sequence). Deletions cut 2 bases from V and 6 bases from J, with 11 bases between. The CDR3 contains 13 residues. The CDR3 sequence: CAWSLGGGQPQHF. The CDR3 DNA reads TGTGCCTGGAGTTTGGGAGGGGGTCAGCCCCAGCATTTT.

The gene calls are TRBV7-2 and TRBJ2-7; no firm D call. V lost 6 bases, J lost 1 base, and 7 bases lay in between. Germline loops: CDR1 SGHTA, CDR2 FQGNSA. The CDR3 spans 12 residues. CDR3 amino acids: CASRLGSYEQYF. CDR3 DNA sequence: TGTGCCAGCAGACTCGGGTCCTACGAGCAGTACTTC.